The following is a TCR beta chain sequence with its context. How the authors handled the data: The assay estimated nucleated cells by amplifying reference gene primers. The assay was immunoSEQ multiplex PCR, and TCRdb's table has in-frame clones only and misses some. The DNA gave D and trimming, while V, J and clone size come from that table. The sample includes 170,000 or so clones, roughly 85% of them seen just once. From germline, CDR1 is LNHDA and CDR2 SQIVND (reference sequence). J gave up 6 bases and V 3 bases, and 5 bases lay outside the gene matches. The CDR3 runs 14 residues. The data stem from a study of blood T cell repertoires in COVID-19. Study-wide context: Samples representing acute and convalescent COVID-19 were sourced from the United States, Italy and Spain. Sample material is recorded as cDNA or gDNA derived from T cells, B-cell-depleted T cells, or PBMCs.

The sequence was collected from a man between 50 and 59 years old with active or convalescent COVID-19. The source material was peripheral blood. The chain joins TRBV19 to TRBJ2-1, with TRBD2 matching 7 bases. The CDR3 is CASSIASSGNEQFF. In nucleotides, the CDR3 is TGTGCCAGTAGTATCGCCTCTAGCGGCAATGAGCAGTTCTTC.